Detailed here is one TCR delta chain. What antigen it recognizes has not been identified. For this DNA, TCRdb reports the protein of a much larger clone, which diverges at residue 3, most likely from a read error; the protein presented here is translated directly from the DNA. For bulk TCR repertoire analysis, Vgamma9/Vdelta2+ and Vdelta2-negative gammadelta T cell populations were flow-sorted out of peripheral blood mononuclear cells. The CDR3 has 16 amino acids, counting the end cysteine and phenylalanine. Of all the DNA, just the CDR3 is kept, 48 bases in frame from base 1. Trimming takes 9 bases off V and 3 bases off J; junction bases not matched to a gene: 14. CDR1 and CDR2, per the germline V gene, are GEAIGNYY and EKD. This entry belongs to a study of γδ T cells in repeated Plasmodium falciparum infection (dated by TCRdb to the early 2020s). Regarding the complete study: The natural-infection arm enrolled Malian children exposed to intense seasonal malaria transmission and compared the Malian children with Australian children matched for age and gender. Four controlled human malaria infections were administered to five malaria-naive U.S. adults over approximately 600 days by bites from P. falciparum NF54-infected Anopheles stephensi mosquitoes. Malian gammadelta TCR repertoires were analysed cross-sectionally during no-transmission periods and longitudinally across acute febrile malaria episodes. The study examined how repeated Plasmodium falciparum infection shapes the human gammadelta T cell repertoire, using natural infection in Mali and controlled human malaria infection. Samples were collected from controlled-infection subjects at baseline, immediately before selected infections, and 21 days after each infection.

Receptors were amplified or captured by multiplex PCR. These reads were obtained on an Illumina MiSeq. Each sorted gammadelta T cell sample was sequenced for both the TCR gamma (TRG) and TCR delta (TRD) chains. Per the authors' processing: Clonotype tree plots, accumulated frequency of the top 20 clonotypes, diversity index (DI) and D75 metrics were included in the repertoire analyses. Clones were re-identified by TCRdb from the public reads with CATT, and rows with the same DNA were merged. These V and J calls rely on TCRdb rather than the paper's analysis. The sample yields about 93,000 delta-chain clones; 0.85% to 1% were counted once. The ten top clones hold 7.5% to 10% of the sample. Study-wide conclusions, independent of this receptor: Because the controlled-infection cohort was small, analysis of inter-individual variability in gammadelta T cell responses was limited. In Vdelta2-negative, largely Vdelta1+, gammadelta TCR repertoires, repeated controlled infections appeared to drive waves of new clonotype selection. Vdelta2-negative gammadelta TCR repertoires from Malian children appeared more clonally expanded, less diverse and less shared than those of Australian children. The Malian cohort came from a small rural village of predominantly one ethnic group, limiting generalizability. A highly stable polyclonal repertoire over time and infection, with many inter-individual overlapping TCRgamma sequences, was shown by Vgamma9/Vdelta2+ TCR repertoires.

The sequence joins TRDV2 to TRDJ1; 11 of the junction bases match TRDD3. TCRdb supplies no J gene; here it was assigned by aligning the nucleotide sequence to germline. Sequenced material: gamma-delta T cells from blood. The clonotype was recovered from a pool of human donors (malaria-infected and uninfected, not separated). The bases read TGTGCCCGGGGCATTCGGCATGGGGGATACGCCGATAAACTCATCTTT. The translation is CARGIRHGGYADKLIF.